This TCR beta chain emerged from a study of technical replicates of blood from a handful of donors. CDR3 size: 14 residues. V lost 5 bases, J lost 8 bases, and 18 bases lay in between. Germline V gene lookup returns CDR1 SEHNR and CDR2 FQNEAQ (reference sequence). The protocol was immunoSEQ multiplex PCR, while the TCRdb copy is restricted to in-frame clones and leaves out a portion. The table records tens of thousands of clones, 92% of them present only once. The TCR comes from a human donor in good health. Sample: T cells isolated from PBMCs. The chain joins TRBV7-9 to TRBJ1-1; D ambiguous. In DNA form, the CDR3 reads TGTGCCAGCAGCCCTGGGCAGTCTCCCCCGGAAGCTTTCTTT. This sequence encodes CASSPGQSPPEAFF.